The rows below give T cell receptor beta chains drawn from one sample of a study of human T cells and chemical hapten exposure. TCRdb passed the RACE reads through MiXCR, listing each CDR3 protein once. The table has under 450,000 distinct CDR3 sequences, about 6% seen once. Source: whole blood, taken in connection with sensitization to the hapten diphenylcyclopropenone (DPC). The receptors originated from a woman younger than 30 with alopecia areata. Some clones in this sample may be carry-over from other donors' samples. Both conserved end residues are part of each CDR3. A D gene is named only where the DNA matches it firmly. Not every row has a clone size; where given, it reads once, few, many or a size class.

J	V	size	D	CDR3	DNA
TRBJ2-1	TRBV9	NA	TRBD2	CASSVSGAGDGFF	TGTGCCAGCAGCGTGAGCGGGGCCGGCGACGGGTTCTTC
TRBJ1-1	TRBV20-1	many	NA	CSARVPGRHTEAFF	TGCAGTGCTAGGGTCCCAGGGCGGCACACTGAAGCTTTCTTT
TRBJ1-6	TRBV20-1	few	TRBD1	CSAREDRVGGSPLHF	TGCAGTGCTAGAGAGGACAGGGTTGGCGGCTCACCCCTCCACTTT
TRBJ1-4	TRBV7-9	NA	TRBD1	CASSIKRTGMGEKLFF	TGTGCCAGCAGCATAAAAAGGACAGGGATGGGTGAAAAACTGTTTTTT
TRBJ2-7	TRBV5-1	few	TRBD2	CASSDKRGGSYEQYF	TGCGCCAGCAGCGATAAGCGGGGGGGCTCCTACGAGCAGTACTTC
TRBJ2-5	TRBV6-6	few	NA	CASSYRQAGAETQYF	TGTGCCAGCAGTTATCGACAGGCTGGGGCTGAGACCCAGTACTTC
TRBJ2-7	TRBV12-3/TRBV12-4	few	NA	CASTPRGGGEQYF	TGTGCCAGCACCCCACGAGGAGGGGGGGAGCAGTACTTC
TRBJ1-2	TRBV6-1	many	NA	CASSEVGAGVYGYTF	TGTGCCAGCAGTGAAGTGGGGGCCGGGGTCTATGGCTACACCTTC
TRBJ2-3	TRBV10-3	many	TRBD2	CAIRPSVGGSTDTQYF	TGTGCCATCCGCCCCAGCGTCGGGGGGAGCACAGATACGCAGTATTTT
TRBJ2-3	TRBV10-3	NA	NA	CAISATEGGGRPDTQYF	TGTGCCATCAGTGCTACCGAAGGGGGGGGGCGCCCAGATACGCAGTATTTT
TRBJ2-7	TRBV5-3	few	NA	CARRTARPFYEQYF	TGTGCCAGAAGGACGGCAAGGCCCTTTTACGAGCAGTACTTC
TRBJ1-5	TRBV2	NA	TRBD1	CASSGDREDQPQHF	TGTGCCAGCAGTGGGGACAGGGAAGATCAGCCCCAGCATTTT
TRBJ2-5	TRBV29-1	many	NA	CSVEGQLGEETQYF	TGCAGCGTTGAAGGACAGCTAGGGGAGGAGACCCAGTACTTC
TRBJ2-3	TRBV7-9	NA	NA	CASSLDDTQYF	TGTGCCAGCAGCTTGGACGACACGCAGTATTTT
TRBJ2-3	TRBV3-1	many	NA	CASSFSGETDTQYF	TGTGCCAGCAGCTTCTCAGGGGAGACAGATACGCAGTATTTT
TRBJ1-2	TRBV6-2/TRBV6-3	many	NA	CATSRGRGGGYTF	TGTGCCACCTCGAGGGGCAGGGGTGGCGGCTACACCTTC
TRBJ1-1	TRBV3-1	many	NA	CASSQGGQTEAFF	TGTGCCAGCAGCCAAGGTGGACAGACTGAAGCTTTCTTT
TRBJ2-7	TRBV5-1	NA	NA	CASSLAGDVDEQYF	TGCGCCAGCAGCTTGGCAGGGGATGTGGACGAGCAGTACTTC
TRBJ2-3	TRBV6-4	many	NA	CASSERSGLDTQYF	TGTGCCAGCAGTGAGCGTTCGGGGCTAGATACGCAGTATTTT
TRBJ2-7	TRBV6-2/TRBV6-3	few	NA	CASSYSARPEREQYF	TGTGCCAGCAGTTACTCGGCGCGACCCGAGCGCGAGCAGTACTTC
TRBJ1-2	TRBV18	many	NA	CASSPRPEGYGYTF	TGTGCCAGCTCACCCCGTCCCGAGGGCTATGGCTACACCTTC
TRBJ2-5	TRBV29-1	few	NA	CSVRGARAGETQYF	TGCAGCGTCCGAGGGGCTAGGGCCGGGGAGACCCAGTACTTC
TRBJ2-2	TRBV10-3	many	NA	CAISGQTSNTGELFF	TGTGCCATCAGTGGACAGACTTCGAACACCGGGGAGCTGTTTTTT
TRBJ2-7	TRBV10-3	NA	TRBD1	CAISEGGQTYEQYF	TGTGCCATCAGTGAGGGGGGACAGACGTACGAGCAGTACTTC
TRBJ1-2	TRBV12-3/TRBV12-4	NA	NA	CASSFLLGANYGYTF	TGTGCCAGCAGTTTTTTGTTAGGTGCTAACTATGGCTACACCTTC
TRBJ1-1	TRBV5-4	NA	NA	CASNIPGATEAFF	TGTGCCAGCAACATCCCTGGGGCAACTGAAGCTTTCTTT
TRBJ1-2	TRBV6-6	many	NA	CASSYSAGVVNYGYTF	TGTGCCAGCAGTTACTCAGCGGGGGTAGTGAACTATGGCTACACCTTC
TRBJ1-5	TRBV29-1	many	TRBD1	CSVVYTDRGLPQHF	TGCAGCGTTGTATATACGGACAGGGGGCTTCCCCAGCATTTT
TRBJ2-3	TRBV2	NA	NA	CASTRVADTQYF	TGTGCCAGCACACGGGTTGCAGATACGCAGTATTTT
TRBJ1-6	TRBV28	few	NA	CASKPAGNSPLHF	TGTGCCAGCAAGCCAGCAGGGAATTCACCCCTCCACTTT
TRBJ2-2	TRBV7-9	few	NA	CASSALGSYTGELFF	TGTGCCAGCAGCGCCCTGGGATCATACACCGGGGAGCTGTTTTTT
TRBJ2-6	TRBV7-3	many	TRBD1	CASSLTTGTNVLTF	TGTGCCAGCAGCTTAACGACAGGGACCAACGTCCTGACTTTC
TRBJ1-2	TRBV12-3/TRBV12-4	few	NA	CASSFAGAPGYTF	TGTGCCAGCAGTTTTGCAGGGGCCCCTGGCTACACCTTC